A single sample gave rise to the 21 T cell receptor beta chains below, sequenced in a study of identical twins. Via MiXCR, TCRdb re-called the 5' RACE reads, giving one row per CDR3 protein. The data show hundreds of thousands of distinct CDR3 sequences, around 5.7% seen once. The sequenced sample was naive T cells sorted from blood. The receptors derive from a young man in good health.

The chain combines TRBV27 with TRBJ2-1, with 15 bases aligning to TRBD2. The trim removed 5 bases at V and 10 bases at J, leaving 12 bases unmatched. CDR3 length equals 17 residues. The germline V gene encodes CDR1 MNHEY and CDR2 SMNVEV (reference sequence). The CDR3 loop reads CASSPSGTSGRLGEQFF. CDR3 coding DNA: TGTGCCAGCAGTCCTTCCGGGACTAGCGGGAGGCTCGGGGAGCAGTTCTTC.

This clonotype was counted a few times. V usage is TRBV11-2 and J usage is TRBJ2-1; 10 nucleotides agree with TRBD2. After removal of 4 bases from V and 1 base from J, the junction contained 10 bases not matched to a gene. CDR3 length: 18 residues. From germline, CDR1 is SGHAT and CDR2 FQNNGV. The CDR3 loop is CASSSIKREGKSYNEQFF. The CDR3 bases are TGTGCCAGCAGCTCGATTAAGCGGGAGGGAAAGTCCTACAATGAGCAGTTCTTC.

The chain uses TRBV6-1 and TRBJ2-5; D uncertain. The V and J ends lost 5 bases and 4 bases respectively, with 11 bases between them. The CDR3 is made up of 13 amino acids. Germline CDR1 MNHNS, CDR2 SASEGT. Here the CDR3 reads CASSRSPGETQYF. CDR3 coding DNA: TGTGCCAGCAGTCGATCCCCTGGAGAGACCCAGTACTTC.

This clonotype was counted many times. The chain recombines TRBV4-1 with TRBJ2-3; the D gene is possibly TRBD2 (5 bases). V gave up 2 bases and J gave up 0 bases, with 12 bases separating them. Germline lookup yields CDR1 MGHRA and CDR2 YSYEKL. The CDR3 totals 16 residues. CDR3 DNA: TGCGCCAGCAGCCAAAAAAGCGGACCCAGCACAGATACGCAGTATTTT. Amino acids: CASSQKSGPSTDTQYF.

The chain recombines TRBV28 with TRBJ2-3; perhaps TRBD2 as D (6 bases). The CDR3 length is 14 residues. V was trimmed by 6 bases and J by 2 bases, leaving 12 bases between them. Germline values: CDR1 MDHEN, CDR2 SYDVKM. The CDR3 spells CASRVSGATDTQYF. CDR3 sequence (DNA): TGTGCCAGCAGGGTTAGCGGAGCCACAGATACGCAGTATTTT.

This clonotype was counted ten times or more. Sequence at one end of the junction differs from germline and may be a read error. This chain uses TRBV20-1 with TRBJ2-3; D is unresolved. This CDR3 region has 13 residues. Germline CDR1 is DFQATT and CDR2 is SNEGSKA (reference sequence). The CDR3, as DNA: TGCAGTGCTCCTATCGCGAGCACGGATACGCAGTATTTT. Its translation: CSAPIASTDTQYF.

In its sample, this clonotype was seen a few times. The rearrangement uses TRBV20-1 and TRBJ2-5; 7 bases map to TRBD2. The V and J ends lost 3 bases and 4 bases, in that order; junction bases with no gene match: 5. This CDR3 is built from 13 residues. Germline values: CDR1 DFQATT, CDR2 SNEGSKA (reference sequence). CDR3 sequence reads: CSARSAGVETQYF. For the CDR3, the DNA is TGCAGTGCTAGGTCCGCGGGAGTAGAGACCCAGTACTTC.

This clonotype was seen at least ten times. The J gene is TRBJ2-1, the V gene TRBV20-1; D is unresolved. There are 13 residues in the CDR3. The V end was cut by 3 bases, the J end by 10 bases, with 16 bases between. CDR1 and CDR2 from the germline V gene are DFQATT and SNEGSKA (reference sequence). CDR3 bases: TGCAGTGCTAGGGGTTCGGCCGCGGCCGAGCAGTTCTTC. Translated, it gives CSARGSAAAEQFF.

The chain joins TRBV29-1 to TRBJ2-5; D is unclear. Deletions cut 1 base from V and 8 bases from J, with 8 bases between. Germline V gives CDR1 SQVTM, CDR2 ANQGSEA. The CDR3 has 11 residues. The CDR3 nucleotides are TGCAGCGTTGAAGGGTTTGGAACCCAGTACTTC. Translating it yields CSVEGFGTQYF.

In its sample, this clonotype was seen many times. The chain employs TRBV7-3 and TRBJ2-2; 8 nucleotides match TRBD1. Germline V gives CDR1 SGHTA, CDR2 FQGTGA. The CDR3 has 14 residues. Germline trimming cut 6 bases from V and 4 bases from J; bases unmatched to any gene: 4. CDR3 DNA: TGTGCCAGCAGTGACAGGGGAGGCACCGGGGAGCTGTTTTTT. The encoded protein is CASSDRGGTGELFF.

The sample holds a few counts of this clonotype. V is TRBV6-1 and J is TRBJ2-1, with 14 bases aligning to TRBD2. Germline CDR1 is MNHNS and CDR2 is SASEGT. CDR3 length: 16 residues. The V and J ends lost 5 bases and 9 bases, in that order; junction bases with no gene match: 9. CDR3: CASSKAGLAGVGEQFF. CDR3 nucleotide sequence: TGTGCCAGCAGTAAGGCGGGACTAGCGGGAGTCGGTGAGCAGTTCTTC.

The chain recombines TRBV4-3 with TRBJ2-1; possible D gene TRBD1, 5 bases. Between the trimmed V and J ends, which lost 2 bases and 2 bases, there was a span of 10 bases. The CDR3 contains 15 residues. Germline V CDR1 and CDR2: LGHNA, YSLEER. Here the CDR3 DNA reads TGCGCCAGCAGCCAACTTAGGGGTCCCTACAATGAGCAGTTCTTC. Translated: CASSQLRGPYNEQFF.

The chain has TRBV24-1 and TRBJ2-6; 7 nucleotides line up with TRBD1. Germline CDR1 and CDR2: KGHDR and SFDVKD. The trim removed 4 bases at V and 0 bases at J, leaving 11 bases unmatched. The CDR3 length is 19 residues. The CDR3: CATSDRQGPPSSGANVLTF. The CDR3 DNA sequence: TGTGCCACCAGTGACCGACAGGGACCCCCCTCCTCTGGGGCCAACGTCCTGACTTTC.

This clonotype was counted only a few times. CDR3 protein: CASIETTGELFF. The CDR3 nucleotides are TGTGCCAGCATCGAGACCACCGGGGAGCTGTTTTTT. The rearrangement links TRBV12-3 or TRBV12-4 to TRBJ2-2; D uncertain. The V end lost 7 bases, the J end lost 4 bases, and 7 bases lay between the germline ends. This CDR3 spans 12 amino acids.

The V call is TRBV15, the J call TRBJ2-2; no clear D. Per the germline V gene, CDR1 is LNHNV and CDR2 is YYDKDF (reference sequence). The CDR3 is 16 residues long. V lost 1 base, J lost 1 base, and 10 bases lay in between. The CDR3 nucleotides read TGTGCCACCAGCAGAGTCGGAACAAGGAACACCGGGGAGCTGTTTTTT. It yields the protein CATSRVGTRNTGELFF.

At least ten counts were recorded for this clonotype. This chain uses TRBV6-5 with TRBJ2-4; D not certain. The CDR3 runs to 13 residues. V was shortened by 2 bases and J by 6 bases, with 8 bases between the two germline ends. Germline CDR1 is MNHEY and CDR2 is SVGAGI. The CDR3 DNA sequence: TGTGCCAGCAGTTACGGGCTACCAAACATTCAGTACTTC. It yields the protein CASSYGLPNIQYF.

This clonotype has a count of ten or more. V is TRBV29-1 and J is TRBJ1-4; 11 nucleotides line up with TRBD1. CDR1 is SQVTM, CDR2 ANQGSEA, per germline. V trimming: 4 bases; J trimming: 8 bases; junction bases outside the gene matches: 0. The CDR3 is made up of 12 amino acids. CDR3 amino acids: CSVGDRGEKLFF. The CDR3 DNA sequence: TGCAGCGTTGGGGACAGGGGGGAAAAACTGTTTTTT.

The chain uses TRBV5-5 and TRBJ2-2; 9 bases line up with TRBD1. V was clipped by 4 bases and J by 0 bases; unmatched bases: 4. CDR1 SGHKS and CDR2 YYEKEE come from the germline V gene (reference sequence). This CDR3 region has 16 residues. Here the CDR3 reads CASSRRQGANTGELFF. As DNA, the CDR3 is TGTGCCAGCAGCCGCAGACAGGGGGCGAACACCGGGGAGCTGTTTTTT.

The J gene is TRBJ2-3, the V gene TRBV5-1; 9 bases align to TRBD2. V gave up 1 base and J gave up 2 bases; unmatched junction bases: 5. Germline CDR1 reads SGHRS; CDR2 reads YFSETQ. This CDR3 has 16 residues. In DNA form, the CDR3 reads TGCGCCAGCAGCTTGACGGGACTAGCCCACACAGATACGCAGTATTTT. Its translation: CASSLTGLAHTDTQYF.

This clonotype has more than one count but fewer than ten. The CDR3 loop reads CASSLRSGSLIDTDTQYF. Written as DNA, the CDR3 is TGTGCCAGCAGCTTAAGGAGCGGGAGCTTGATCGACACAGATACGCAGTATTTT. The chain has TRBV11-2 and TRBJ2-3; 8 nucleotides line up with TRBD2. CDR1 SGHAT and CDR2 FQNNGV come from the germline V gene. The length of the CDR3 is 18 residues. Trimming at V came to 2 bases and at J to 2 bases, leaving 12 bases not matched to a gene.

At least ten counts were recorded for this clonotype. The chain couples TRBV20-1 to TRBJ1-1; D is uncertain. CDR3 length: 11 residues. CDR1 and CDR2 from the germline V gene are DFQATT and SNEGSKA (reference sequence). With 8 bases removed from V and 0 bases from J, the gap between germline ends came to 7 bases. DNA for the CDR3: TGCAGTAGAGAAATGAACACTGAAGCTTTCTTT. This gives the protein CSREMNTEAFF.